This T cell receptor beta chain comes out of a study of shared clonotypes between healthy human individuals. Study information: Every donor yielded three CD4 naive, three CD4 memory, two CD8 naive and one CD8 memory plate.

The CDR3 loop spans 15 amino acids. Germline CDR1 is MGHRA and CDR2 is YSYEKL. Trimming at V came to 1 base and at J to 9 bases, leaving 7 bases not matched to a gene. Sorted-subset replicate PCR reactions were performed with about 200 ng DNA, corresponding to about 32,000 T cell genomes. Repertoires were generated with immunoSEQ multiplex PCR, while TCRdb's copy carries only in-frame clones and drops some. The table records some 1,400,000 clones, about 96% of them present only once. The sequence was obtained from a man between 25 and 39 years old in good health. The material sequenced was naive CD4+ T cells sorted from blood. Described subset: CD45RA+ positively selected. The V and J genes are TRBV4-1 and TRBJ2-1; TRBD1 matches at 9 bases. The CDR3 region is CASSQVGQGAGEQFF. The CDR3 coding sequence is TGCGCCAGCAGCCAAGTGGGACAGGGCGCGGGTGAGCAGTTCTTC.